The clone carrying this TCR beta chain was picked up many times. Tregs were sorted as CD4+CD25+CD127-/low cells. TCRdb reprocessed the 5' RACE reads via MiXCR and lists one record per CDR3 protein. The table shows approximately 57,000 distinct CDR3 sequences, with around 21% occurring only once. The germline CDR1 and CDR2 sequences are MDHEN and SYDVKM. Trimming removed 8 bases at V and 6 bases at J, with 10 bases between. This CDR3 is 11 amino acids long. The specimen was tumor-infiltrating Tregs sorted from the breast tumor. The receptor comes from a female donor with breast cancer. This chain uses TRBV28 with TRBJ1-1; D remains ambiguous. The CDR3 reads CASGTRAEAFF. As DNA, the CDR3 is TGTGCCAGCGGCACACGTGCTGAAGCTTTCTTT.